These T cell receptor beta chains were read from a single sample in a study of cytomegalovirus exposure and HLA in healthy donors. TCRdb's copy holds only in-frame clones and misses some; the assay was immunoSEQ multiplex PCR. The table lists 120,000 or so clones, 70% to 90% of them singletons. The sequenced material came from PBMCs. These TCRs come from a man aged 35 to 55 in good health and CMV-seronegative. CDR3s include the opening cysteine and the closing phenylalanine or tryptophan. A D gene is named only where the DNA matches it firmly. Size tells how often a clone was seen (once, few, many) or the class of an expanded clone, and some rows leave it out.

TRBV5-1	once	NA	TRBJ2-7	TGCGCCAGCAGCCGACAGGCCGATTCCTACGAGCAGTACTTC	CASSRQADSYEQYF
TRBV5-6	NA	TRBD2	TRBJ2-1	TGTGCCAGCAGATTGGGGGCTAGCGGGGGCCCGTACAATGAGCAGTTCTTC	CASRLGASGGPYNEQFF
TRBV5-6	few	NA	TRBJ1-3	TGTGCCAGCAGCTTGGATGGAGGGCCCTCTGTGAACACCATATATTTT	CASSLDGGPSVNTIYF
TRBV5-1	NA	NA	TRBJ1-5	TGCGCCAGTTCGCAGGGACAACCAAATCAGCCCCAGCATTTT	CASSQGQPNQPQHF
TRBV7-9	NA	NA	TRBJ1-2	TGTGCCAGCAATATGGGGGGGACTGGCTACACCTTC	CASNMGGTGYTF
TRBV19	once	TRBD1	TRBJ2-7	TGTGCCAGTAGTAACAGGGGGCGGTCGAACTACGAGCAGTACTTC	CASSNRGRSNYEQYF
TRBV20-1	NA	NA	TRBJ1-1	TGCAGTGCTCTACTTTCTGAAGCTTTCTTT	CSALLSEAFF
TRBV5-8	NA	NA	TRBJ1-5	TGTGCCAGCAGCTTGAGATCGGGGATAGGCAATCAGCCCCAGCATTTT	CASSLRSGIGNQPQHF
TRBV28	few	TRBD1	TRBJ1-5	TGTGCCAGCAGTTTGACAGGGGAGGACAATCAGCCCCAGCATTTT	CASSLTGEDNQPQHF
TRBV30	NA	NA	TRBJ2-5	TGTGCCTGGAGTGTACAAAACTCCGGGGAGACCCAGTACTTC	CAWSVQNSGETQYF
TRBV9	NA	TRBD2	TRBJ2-7	TGTGCCAGCAGCGTTGGGGAGGGATACTACGAGCAGTACTTC	CASSVGEGYYEQYF
TRBV4-2	NA	NA	TRBJ1-4	TGTGCCAGCAGCCAAGACCAAGTCTTCGTTAACTTCGAAAAACTGTTTTTT	CASSQDQVFVNFEKLFF
TRBV6-5	NA	TRBD1	TRBJ2-7	TGTGCCAGCAGTTACTCGAGAGGACAGGGAGGAAAGCAGTACTTC	CASSYSRGQGGKQYF
TRBV27	once	NA	TRBJ1-1	TGTGCCAGCAGTTTATCCCCGAGTAACACTGAAGCTTTCTTT	CASSLSPSNTEAFF
TRBV5-1	NA	NA	TRBJ1-5	TGCGCCAGCAGCCCAAGCGGGGGTATTGGCCAGCCCCAGCATTTT	CASSPSGGIGQPQHF
TRBV6-5	NA	TRBD1	TRBJ2-5	TGTGCCAGCACCACGGAGGGGGGACAGGGACGAACCCAGTACTTC	CASTTEGGQGRTQYF
TRBV30	NA	NA	TRBJ1-1	TGTGCCTGGAGTCCTTCTCCTGGGACATTGGGTGAAGCTTTCTTT	CAWSPSPGTLGEAFF
TRBV6-5	NA	TRBD2	TRBJ2-1	TGTGCCAGCAGTTACCTTAGCGGGGCCTCCTACAATGAGCAGTTCTTC	CASSYLSGASYNEQFF
TRBV4-3	once	NA	TRBJ1-1	TGCGCCAGCAGCCCGGGGAGAGGAGCTGAAGCTTTCTTT	CASSPGRGAEAFF
TRBV10-3	NA	NA	TRBJ1-5	TGTGCCATCAGTGAGTCGCGGGACCTGGGGAATCAGCCCCAGCATTTT	CAISESRDLGNQPQHF
TRBV5-4	NA	NA	TRBJ2-7	TGTGCCAGCAGCCGCGGGACTGACTTCTACGAGCAGTACTTC	CASSRGTDFYEQYF
TRBV7-8	NA	TRBD1	TRBJ1-1	TGTGCCAGCAGCTCCCACAGGGGGCCCACTGAAGCTTTCTTT	CASSSHRGPTEAFF
TRBV6-5	NA	NA	TRBJ2-7	TGTGCCAGCAGTAGACCCGGGACAAGGTTCTACGAGCAGTACTTC	CASSRPGTRFYEQYF
TRBV7-9	NA	NA	TRBJ1-1	TGTGCCAGCAGCTTAGAAGGGGCGACAATTGAAGCTTTCTTT	CASSLEGATIEAFF
TRBV5-1	NA	NA	TRBJ2-6	TGCGCCAGCAGTCCAGGGTCAGGGGCCAACGTCCTGACTTTC	CASSPGSGANVLTF
TRBV7-9	once	NA	TRBJ1-2	TGTGCCAGCAGCCTTGACGGCCCAGGCCATGGCTACACCTTC	CASSLDGPGHGYTF
TRBV5-4	NA	NA	TRBJ1-5	TGTGCCAGCAGCTTCGGTAGCAATCAGCCCCAGCATTTT	CASSFGSNQPQHF
TRBV6-5	NA	NA	TRBJ2-2	TGTGCCAGCAGTTACGGGCATTCGAACACCGGGGAGCTGTTTTTT	CASSYGHSNTGELFF
TRBV2	NA	TRBD2	TRBJ2-7	TGTGCCAGCAGTGATTGGCGGGGGGCCTCCTACGAGCAGTACTTC	CASSDWRGASYEQYF
TRBV5-1	NA	NA	TRBJ1-1	TGCGCCAGCAGCCAGGGCGGGGAGATGAACACTGAAGCTTTCTTT	CASSQGGEMNTEAFF
TRBV4-3	NA	NA	TRBJ2-3	TGCGCCAGCAGCCAACAGGGAAGGGGCACAGATACGCAGTATTTT	CASSQQGRGTDTQYF
TRBV29-1	once	NA	TRBJ2-1	TGCAGCGTCGACAGCCTTAGCTCCTACAATGAGCAGTTCTTC	CSVDSLSSYNEQFF
TRBV5-8	NA	NA	TRBJ1-5	TGTGCCAGCAGCTTGGTACTACTTAGGGGCGATCAGCCCCAGCATTTT	CASSLVLLRGDQPQHF
TRBV5-1	NA	NA	TRBJ2-7	TGCGCCAGCAGCAGTAACATTCCCTACGAGCAGTACTTC	CASSSNIPYEQYF
TRBV18	NA	TRBD1	TRBJ2-7	TGTGCCAGCTCAATTGCCGGGACAGGGGGCGAGCAGTACTTC	CASSIAGTGGEQYF
TRBV9	NA	NA	TRBJ1-1	TGTGCCAGCAGCGTAGATTTAGCGGCTCCGGGGAACACTGAAGCTTTCTTT	CASSVDLAAPGNTEAFF
TRBV5-4	NA	NA	TRBJ1-6	TGTGCCAGCAGCTTGGGCGGCCGGCCCAATTCACCCCTCCACTTT	CASSLGGRPNSPLHF
TRBV19	NA	NA	TRBJ1-1	TGTGCCAGTATCTCACGGGGGGGCGTGACTGAAGCTTTCTTT	CASISRGGVTEAFF
TRBV25-1	NA	NA	TRBJ1-5	TGTGCCAGCAGTGAAGGCGGTAGCAATCAGCCCCAGCATTTT	CASSEGGSNQPQHF
TRBV7-2	NA	TRBD1	TRBJ2-7	TGTGCCAGCAGCCTAAGTGGACAGGGGAGGTACGAGCAGTACTTC	CASSLSGQGRYEQYF
TRBV6-1	NA	NA	TRBJ2-5	TGTGCCAGCAGTGAAGGGACTAGGGGGGAGACCCAGTACTTC	CASSEGTRGETQYF
TRBV5-5	NA	NA	TRBJ2-7	TGTGCCAGCAGCTTGGGGTTTGAGTTCCGACGCGGTTACGAGCAGTACTTC	CASSLGFEFRRGYEQYF
TRBV6-5	NA	NA	TRBJ1-5	TGTGCCAGCAGTTACTTTTCAGGACAGCCCCAGCATTTT	CASSYFSGQPQHF
TRBV9	NA	TRBD1	TRBJ2-2	TGTGCCAGCAGCGTAGGCCACAGGGGTAACACCGGGGAGCTGTTTTTT	CASSVGHRGNTGELFF
TRBV9	NA	TRBD1	TRBJ1-5	TGTGCCAGCAGCGTAGGACAGGGGTACAATCAGCCCCAGCATTTT	CASSVGQGYNQPQHF
TRBV4-1	NA	NA	TRBJ1-5	TGCGCCAGCGGGGACAATGGCAGGGTCTTGGATCAGCCCCAGCATTTT	CASGDNGRVLDQPQHF
TRBV4-2	NA	TRBD1	TRBJ1-5	TGTGCCAGCAGCCAAACTACAGGGGTCGATCAGCCCCAGCATTTT	CASSQTTGVDQPQHF
TRBV5-5	NA	TRBD1	TRBJ1-2	TGTGCCAGCAGCTACGGACAGGGCGTCTATGGCTACACCTTC	CASSYGQGVYGYTF
TRBV19	NA	NA	TRBJ1-6	TGTGCCAGTAGTAAGGGACAAAGCTCCTATAATTCACCCCTCCACTTT	CASSKGQSSYNSPLHF
TRBV29-1	NA	NA	TRBJ2-7	TGCAGCGTTGCAGGCTTATACGAGCAGTACTTC	CSVAGLYEQYF
TRBV4-3	NA	TRBD1	TRBJ2-7	TGCGCCAGCAGCCAAGCAGGGGGCGGACTCTACAAGCAGTACTTC	CASSQAGGGLYKQYF
TRBV10-3	NA	NA	TRBJ2-7	TGTGCCATCAGTGAGTCGGGTTCGGGGACAACCGAGCAGTACTTC	CAISESGSGTTEQYF
TRBV27	NA	NA	TRBJ1-2	TGTGCCAGCGGACGCGTGGGCGGGCAGGGGGGCTACACCTTC	CASGRVGGQGGYTF
TRBV5-6	NA	TRBD1	TRBJ1-2	TGTGCCAGCAGCCCAGGGACAGGGGTTGGAGGCTACACCTTC	CASSPGTGVGGYTF
TRBV27	NA	TRBD1	TRBJ1-1	TGTGCCAGCTTCGGGACAGGGTTAACTGAAGCTTTCTTT	CASFGTGLTEAFF
TRBV5-4	few	TRBD2	TRBJ2-1	TGTGCCAGCTCCGCGGGCGGGGGGAGTAGCTCCTACAATGAGCAGTTCTTC	CASSAGGGSSSYNEQFF
TRBV19	NA	NA	TRBJ2-2	TGTGCCAGTAGTAACAGGGCGGTCACCGGGGAGCTGTTTTTT	CASSNRAVTGELFF
TRBV6-1	NA	NA	TRBJ2-7	TGTGCCAGCAGTGAAGGGCAGGTCTTCGTCGAGCAGTACTTC	CASSEGQVFVEQYF
TRBV7-2	NA	TRBD1	TRBJ1-2	TGTGCCAGCAGCTTGAACCCGACAGGGACCAACTATGGCTACACCTTC	CASSLNPTGTNYGYTF